The T cell receptor beta chain under discussion was sequenced for a study of CD8+ T cells in alopecia areata. This clone has only a few counts. What it recognizes is unknown. The authors extracted RNA and reverse transcribed it into cDNA as the sequencing template. The assay was immunoSEQ multiplex PCR, and TCRdb's table has in-frame clones only and misses some. The sample holds 150,000 to 250,000 clones, about 62% seen once. Germline CDR1 is SGHVS and CDR2 is FNYEAQ. V was shortened by 2 bases and J by 2 bases, with 10 bases between the two germline ends. The CDR3 runs 14 residues. Overall study results and limits: Tofacitinib significantly brought down scalp clonality and expanded CD8+ clones among top 100. Higher clonality than in normal scalp was seen in lesional scalp, especially alopecia totalis/universalis.

Regarding treatment: oral pan-JAK inhibitor, 5-10 mg twice daily. This clonotype was obtained from a human donor with alopecia areata. This chain uses TRBV7-6 with TRBJ2-7, with unresolved D. Source: CD4+ T cells sorted from blood, taken at week 24, from a patient treated with tofacitinib. The chain's CDR3 is CASSLILGPYEQYF. The CDR3, as DNA: TGTGCCAGCAGCTTAATACTTGGCCCCTACGAGCAGTACTTC.